This TCR beta chain was identified during a study of T cell changes during pregnancy in multiple sclerosis. Germline CDR1 is MNHEY and CDR2 is SVGAGI. The V end was cut by 4 bases, the J end by 7 bases, with 13 bases between. The CDR3 is 13 residues long. Clones were read by immunoSEQ multiplex PCR, and TCRdb kept only the in-frame ones, dropping some. In the table there are around 69,000 clones, approximately 90% of which are singletons. Material: peripheral blood, obtained in the second trimester of pregnancy. The chain combines TRBV6-5 with TRBJ1-1; D gene unclear. The origin of this receptor is a female donor in good health, enrolled as a control in a pregnancy study. Written as DNA, the CDR3 is TGTGCCAGCAGTTTAGCCCCGATGGGTGAAGCTTTCTTT. Its protein is CASSLAPMGEAFF.